What follows are 12 T cell receptor beta chains derived from one specimen sequenced in a study of circulating CD8 cells and anti-PD-1 response in melanoma. The QIAseq Immune Repertoire TCR panel built the libraries from approximately 16 ng of total RNA. MiXCR was run by TCRdb on the reads, yielding one entry per CDR3 protein. The repertoire consists of some 580 distinct CDR3 sequences, with 7.6% occurring once and the leading ten covering more than 7.5%. Sorting of live CD3+CD8+TCRalphabeta+ cells by PD-1 and/or TIGIT gave four subsets. This sample comprised CD8+ T cells from PBMCs, obtained at baseline or after one month of anti-PD-1 therapy (not recorded which). The source is a human donor with melanoma.

This clonotype is deemed medium-sized. The chain carries TRBV30 and TRBJ2-7; D unresolved. The CDR3 length is 12 residues. V was clipped by 0 bases and J by 6 bases, with 9 bases between them. The germline CDR1 and CDR2 sequences are GTSNPN and SVGIG (reference sequence). CDR3 loop: CAWSVLGSEQYF. CDR3 in DNA: TGTGCCTGGAGTGTATTAGGGTCCGAGCAGTACTTC.

By frequency in the sample, this clonotype is large. This CDR3 fails to terminate in the conserved phenylalanine or tryptophan, so it likely reflects a read error. The DNA is omitted, as the CDR3 cannot be located on it reliably, and the CDR3 follows TCRdb's listing. This chain connects TRBV29-1 to TRBJ2-3. Germline loops: CDR1 SQVTM, CDR2 ANQGSEA. The CDR3 spans 12 residues, counting both ends. CDR3 region: CSAEDNTQYFWV.

This clonotype is labeled medium-sized (0.01 to 0.1%). The rearrangement joins TRBV7-2 to TRBJ2-1; D unclear. The ends were cut back, 3 bases at V and 7 bases at J, with 7 bases in the middle. The CDR3 loop spans 12 amino acids. CDR1 and CDR2 (germline): SGHTA, FQGNSA. The CDR3 spells CASSFDGNEQFF. In DNA form, the CDR3 reads TGTGCCAGCAGCTTCGACGGGAATGAGCAGTTCTTC.

CDR3 loop: CASSIGLVARYF. The CDR3, as DNA: TGTGCCAGTAGTATCGGACTAGTGGCGCGGTATTTT. The chain is built from TRBV19 and TRBJ2-3; 7 bases line up with TRBD2. Per the germline V gene, CDR1 is LNHDA and CDR2 is SQIVND (reference sequence). This CDR3 has 12 residues. The V segment lost 3 bases and the J segment 14 bases; nucleotides outside the gene matches: 8.

This clonotype qualifies as large. The CDR3 sequence: CASSLVGPGARGPPYEQYF. The CDR3 bases are TGTGCCAGCAGCTTAGTAGGACCGGGTGCGCGGGGGCCACCCTACGAGCAGTACTTC. V and J are TRBV7-2 and TRBJ2-7; the D gene is possibly TRBD2 (7 bases). CDR3 length: 19 residues. Germline V lookup: CDR1 SGHTA, CDR2 FQGNSA. V was clipped by 1 base and J by 2 bases, with 24 bases between them.

By its share, this clonotype is large. The chain joins TRBV5-4 to TRBJ2-7; weak D call: TRBD1 (6 bases). Germline CDR1 is SGHNT and CDR2 is YYREEE (reference sequence). Trimming took off 2 bases at V and 7 bases at J, with 13 bases between the two ends. This CDR3 has 13 residues. The CDR3 bases are TGTGCCAGCAGCTTCCAGGGGCGAGGGGAGCAGTACTTC. Protein product: CASSFQGRGEQYF. Based on the CDR3 plus reference TRBV5-4 and TRBJ2-7, the full variable domain is ETGVTQSPTHLIKTRGQQVTLRCSSQSGHNTVSWYQQALGQGPQFIFQYYREEENGRGNFPPRFSGLQFPNYSSELNVNALELDDSALYLCASSFQGRGEQYFGPGTRLTVT.

Relative to its sample, this clonotype is large. The chain is built from TRBV19 and TRBJ2-2; the match to TRBD1 covers 8 bases. Germline loops: CDR1 LNHDA, CDR2 SQIVND (reference sequence). There are 12 residues in the CDR3. The V gene end was trimmed by 10 bases and the J gene end by 6 bases; junction bases not matched to a gene: 4. The CDR3 here is CATQTGAGELFF. The CDR3 DNA is TGTGCCACTCAGACAGGGGCCGGGGAGCTGTTTTTT.

By frequency in the sample, this clonotype is medium-sized. V is TRBV20-1 and J is TRBJ1-6; 8 bases match TRBD1. Germline assignment: CDR1 DFQATT and CDR2 SNEGSKA (reference sequence). CDR3 length: 14 amino acids. V lost 1 base and J lost 7; bases outside the gene matches: 3. This CDR3 is CSARGQGANSPLHF. The CDR3 DNA sequence: TGCAGTGCTAGAGGGCAGGGGGCAAATTCACCCCTCCACTTT.

This clonotype is categorized as large. The chain has TRBV29-1 and TRBJ2-1; D tentatively fits TRBD1 or TRBD2 (5 bases each). The CDR3 runs 13 residues. V was pared by 5 bases and J by 6 bases, with 14 bases between. From germline, CDR1 is SQVTM and CDR2 ANQGSEA. CDR3 sequence reads: CSVFGTYPNEQFF. CDR3 sequence (DNA): TGCAGCGTTTTTGGGACCTACCCCAATGAGCAGTTCTTC.

Points on this clonotype: A much larger clone lies a single base off, so this may be a read error. The rearrangement uses TRBV30 and TRBJ2-3; D gene uncertain. Per germline, CDR1 GTSNPN and CDR2 SVGIG (reference sequence). The CDR3 has 14 amino acids. V was shortened by 1 base and J by 4 bases, with 12 bases between the two germline ends. The chain's CDR3 is CAWSGGGVADTQYF. Written as DNA, the CDR3 is TGTGCCTGGAGTGGTGGTGGAGTGGCAGATACGCAGTATTTT. Complete variable domain (other parts from reference TRBV30 and TRBJ2-3): SQTIHQWPATLVQPVGSPLSLECTVEGTSNPNLYWYRQAAGRGLQLLFYSVGIGQISSEVPQNLSASRPQDRQFILSSKKLLLSDSGFYLCAWSGGGVADTQYFGPGTRLTVL.

Of note for this clonotype: Without the conserved terminal phenylalanine or tryptophan, this CDR3 likely stems from a read error. V is TRBV2 and J is TRBJ2-6; D remains unclear. The CDR3 sequence is 14 residues long. The V gene lost 8 bases and the J gene lost 2 bases, with 10 bases spanning the gap. Germline V lookup: CDR1 SNHLY, CDR2 FYNNEI. In DNA form, the CDR3 reads TGTGCCAGCTCCCGGGCCCCTGGGGCCAACGTCCTGACTTCC. Encoded protein: CASSRAPGANVLTS.

This clonotype is classed as large (0.1 to 1%). The chain joins TRBV7-3 to TRBJ2-5, with a possible D match to TRBD2 (7 bases). With 1 base removed from V and 5 bases from J, the gap between germline ends came to 14 bases. This CDR3 is built from 15 residues. Germline CDR1 is SGHTA and CDR2 is FQGTGA. The CDR3 region has the DNA TGTGCCAGCAGCTTAAGCGGGGGCCTCGGCGAGACCCAGTACTTC. It codes for CASSLSGGLGETQYF.